The text below deals with one T cell receptor beta chain. No antigen is known for it. PCR used 60 Vbeta primers and 13 Jbeta primers. Libraries were prepared by immunoSEQ multiplex PCR; TCRdb keeps only in-frame clonotypes and omits some of them. The table includes roughly 160,000 clones, roughly 80% detected once. Germline V gene lookup returns CDR1 SGHAT and CDR2 FQNNGV. V shed 5 bases, J shed 9 bases, and the junction held 12 bases outside the gene matches. The CDR3 runs 15 residues. The data were obtained in a study of cytomegalovirus exposure and HLA in healthy donors. Regarding the study as a whole: Common viral pathogens (according to a later analysis) appeared linked to several of the most significant clusters. A few CMV-associated chains proved CMV antigen-specific in vitro. According to the study, roughly 160 TCR beta chains were cytomegalovirus-associated.

This receptor was obtained from a man between 18 and 29 years old in good health and CMV-seropositive. This chain joins TRBV11-2 and TRBJ2-1; 8 bases agree with TRBD1. Material for sequencing was PBMCs. The CDR3 DNA reads as TGTGCCAGCAGCCCGGGGACAGGAGGGCTGGTTGAGCAGTTCTTC. Its protein is CASSPGTGGLVEQFF.